This T cell receptor (beta chain) was observed in a study of spatial heterogeneity in lung cancer. Whole-study context: Beta-chain sequences consistently outnumbered alpha-chain sequences in detection. Study-level results: There were more appearances of ubiquitous expanded tumor TCRs in blood at resection than at follow-up.

TCRdb re-analysed the 5' RACE reads in MiXCR, keeping a single row per CDR3 protein. The sample has tens of thousands of distinct CDR3 sequences, approximately 8.5% seen once. The ends were cut back, 6 bases at V and 3 bases at J, with 11 bases in the middle. The germline CDR1 and CDR2 sequences are MNHNS and SASEGT. This CDR3 contains 13 residues. Stated time point: sample taken at primary tumor resection. Sequencing was performed on whole RNA extracted from tumor and nontumor lung tissue, or from frozen PBMC, and the material was left unsorted. This clonotype was found a few times. Its antigen is not identified.

The source is a male donor with early-stage non-small cell lung cancer. Sample: PBMCs, taken at surgery. V gene TRBV6-1 combines with J gene TRBJ1-1, with D tentatively TRBD1 (5 bases). The CDR3 DNA reads TGTGCCAGCAGGTTGACAGCCGACACTGAAGCTTTCTTT. Its protein is CASRLTADTEAFF.